The TCR beta chain described here comes from a study of spatial heterogeneity in lung cancer. On the study more broadly: 55 to 80 TRACERx patients with early, untreated non-small cell lung cancer donated samples. After resection, follow-up PBMC samples were sequenced when available, at a median of roughly two years later.

CDR3 length: 13 amino acids. Germline trimming cut 3 bases from V and 8 bases from J; bases unmatched to any gene: 3. The germline V gene encodes CDR1 KGHDR and CDR2 SFDVKD. This clonotype came up many times. Described time point: blood at routine non-recurrence follow-up after resection. Without sorting, whole RNA was sequenced from tumor, nontumor lung or frozen PBMC. MiXCR, applied by TCRdb to the 5' RACE reads, yields one record per CDR3 protein. The sample shows about 43,000 distinct CDR3 sequences, roughly 20% of them seen only once. This sequence was found in a female donor with early-stage non-small cell lung cancer. The material was PBMCs, obtained at follow-up. The chain has TRBV24-1 and TRBJ2-1; 7 nucleotides agree with TRBD2. This CDR3 reads CATSDGTMDEQFF. The CDR3 bases are TGTGCCACCAGTGATGGGACTATGGATGAGCAGTTCTTC.